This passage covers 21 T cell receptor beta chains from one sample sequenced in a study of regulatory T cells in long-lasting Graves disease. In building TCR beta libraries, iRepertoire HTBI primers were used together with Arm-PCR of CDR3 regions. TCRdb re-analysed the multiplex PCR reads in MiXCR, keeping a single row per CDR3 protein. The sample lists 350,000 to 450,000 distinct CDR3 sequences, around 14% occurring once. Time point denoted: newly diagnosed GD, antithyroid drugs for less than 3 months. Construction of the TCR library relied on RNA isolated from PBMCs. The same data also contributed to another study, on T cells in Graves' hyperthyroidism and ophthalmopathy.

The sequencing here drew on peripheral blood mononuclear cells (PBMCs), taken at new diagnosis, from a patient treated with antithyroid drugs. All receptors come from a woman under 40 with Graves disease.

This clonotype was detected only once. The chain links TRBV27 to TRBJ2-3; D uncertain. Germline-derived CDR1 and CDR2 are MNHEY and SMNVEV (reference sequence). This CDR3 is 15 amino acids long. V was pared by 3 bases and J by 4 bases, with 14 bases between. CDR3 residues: CASSLTRITPDTQYF. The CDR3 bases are TGTGCCAGCAGTTTGACCAGAATCACCCCAGATACGCAGTATTTT.

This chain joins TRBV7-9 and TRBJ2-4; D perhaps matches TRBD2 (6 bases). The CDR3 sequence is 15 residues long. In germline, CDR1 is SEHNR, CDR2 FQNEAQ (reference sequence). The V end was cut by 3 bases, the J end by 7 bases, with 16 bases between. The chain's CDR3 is CASSLAGGRPNIQYF. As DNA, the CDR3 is TGTGCCAGCAGCTTGGCCGGGGGAAGACCGAACATTCAGTACTTC.

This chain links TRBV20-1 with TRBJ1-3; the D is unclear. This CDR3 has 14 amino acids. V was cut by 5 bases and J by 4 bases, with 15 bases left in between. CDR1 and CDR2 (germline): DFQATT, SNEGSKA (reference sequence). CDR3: CSARASSQGNTIYF. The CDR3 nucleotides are TGCAGTGCTCGGGCGTCTTCTCAAGGAAACACCATATATTTT.

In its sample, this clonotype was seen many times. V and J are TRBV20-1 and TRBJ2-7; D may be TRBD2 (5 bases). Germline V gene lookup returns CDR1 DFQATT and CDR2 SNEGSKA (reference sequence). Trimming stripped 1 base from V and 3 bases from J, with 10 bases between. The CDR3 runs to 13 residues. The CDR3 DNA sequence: TGCAGTGCTAGAGGCACAGCGGACTACGAGCAGTACTTC. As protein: CSARGTADYEQYF.

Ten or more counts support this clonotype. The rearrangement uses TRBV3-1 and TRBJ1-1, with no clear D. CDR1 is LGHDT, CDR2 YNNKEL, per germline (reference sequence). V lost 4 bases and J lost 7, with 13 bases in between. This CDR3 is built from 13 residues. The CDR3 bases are TGTGCCAGCAGCCTTAACCCAAAGAATGAAGCTTTCTTT. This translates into CASSLNPKNEAFF. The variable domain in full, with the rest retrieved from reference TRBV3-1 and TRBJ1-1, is DTAVSQTPKYLVTQMGNDKSIKCEQNLGHDTMYWYKQDSKKFLKIMFSYNNKELIINETVPNRFSPKSPDKAHLNLHINSLELGDSAVYFCASSLNPKNEAFFGQGTRLTVV.

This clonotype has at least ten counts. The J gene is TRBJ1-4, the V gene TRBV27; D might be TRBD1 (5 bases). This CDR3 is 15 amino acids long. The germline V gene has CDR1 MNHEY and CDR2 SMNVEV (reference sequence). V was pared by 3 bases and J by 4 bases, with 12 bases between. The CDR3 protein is CASSLGRRDNEKLFF. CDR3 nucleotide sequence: TGTGCCAGCAGTTTGGGCCGCAGGGATAATGAAAAACTGTTTTTT.

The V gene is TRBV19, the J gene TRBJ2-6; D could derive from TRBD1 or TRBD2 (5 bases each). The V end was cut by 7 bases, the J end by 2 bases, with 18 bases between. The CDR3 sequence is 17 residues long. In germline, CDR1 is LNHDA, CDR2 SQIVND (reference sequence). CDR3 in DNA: TGTGCCAGTACCCCGGGACGTGAAACGACTGGGGCCAACGTCCTGACTTTC. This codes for CASTPGRETTGANVLTF.

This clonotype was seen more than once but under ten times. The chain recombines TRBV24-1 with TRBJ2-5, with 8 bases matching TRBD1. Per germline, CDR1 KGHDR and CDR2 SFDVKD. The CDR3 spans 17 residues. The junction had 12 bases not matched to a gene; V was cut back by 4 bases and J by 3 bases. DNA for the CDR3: TGTGCCACCAGTGACCGACCGGACAGGGTGAAGAAAGAGACCCAGTACTTC. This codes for CATSDRPDRVKKETQYF.

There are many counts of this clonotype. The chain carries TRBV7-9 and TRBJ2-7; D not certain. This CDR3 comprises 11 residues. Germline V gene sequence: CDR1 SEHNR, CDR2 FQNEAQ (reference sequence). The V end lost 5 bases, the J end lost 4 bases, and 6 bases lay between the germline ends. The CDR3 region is CASSAIYEQYF. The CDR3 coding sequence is TGTGCCAGCAGCGCCATTTACGAGCAGTACTTC.

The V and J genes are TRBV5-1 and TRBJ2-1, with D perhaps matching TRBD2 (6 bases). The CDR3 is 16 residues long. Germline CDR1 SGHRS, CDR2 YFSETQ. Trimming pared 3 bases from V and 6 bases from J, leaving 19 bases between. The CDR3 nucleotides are TGCGCCAGCAGCTCCGGGAGCCCCTTGGTTTTCAATGAGCAGTTCTTC. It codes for CASSSGSPLVFNEQFF.

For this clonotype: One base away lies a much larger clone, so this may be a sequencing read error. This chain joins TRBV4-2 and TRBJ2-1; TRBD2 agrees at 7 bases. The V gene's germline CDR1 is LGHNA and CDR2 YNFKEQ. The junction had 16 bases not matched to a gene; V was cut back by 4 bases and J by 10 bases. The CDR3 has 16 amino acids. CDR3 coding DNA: TGTGCCAGCAGCCCCCTCGACGCGGGAGTCAACTACGAGCAGTTCTTC. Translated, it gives CASSPLDAGVNYEQFF.

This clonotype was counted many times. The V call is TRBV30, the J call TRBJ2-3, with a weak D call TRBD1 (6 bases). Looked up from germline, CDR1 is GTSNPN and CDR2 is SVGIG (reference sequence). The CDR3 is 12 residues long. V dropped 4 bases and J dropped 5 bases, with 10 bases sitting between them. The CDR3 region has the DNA TGTGCCTGGAATCAGGGGCGAGATACGCAGTATTTT. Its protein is CAWNQGRDTQYF.

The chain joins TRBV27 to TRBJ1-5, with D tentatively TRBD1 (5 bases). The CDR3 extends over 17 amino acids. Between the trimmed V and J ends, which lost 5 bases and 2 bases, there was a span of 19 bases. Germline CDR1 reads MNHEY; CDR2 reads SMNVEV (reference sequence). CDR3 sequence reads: CASSAQAQGVGNQPQHF. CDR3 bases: TGTGCCAGCAGTGCACAGGCCCAGGGTGTTGGCAATCAGCCCCAGCATTTT.

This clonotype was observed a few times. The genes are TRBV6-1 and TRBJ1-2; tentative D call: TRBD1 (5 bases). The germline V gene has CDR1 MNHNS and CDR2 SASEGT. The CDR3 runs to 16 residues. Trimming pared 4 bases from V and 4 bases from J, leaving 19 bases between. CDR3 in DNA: TGTGCCAGCAGTGCCTCACTCGACCGAGGGGTCTATGGCTACACCTTC. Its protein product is CASSASLDRGVYGYTF.

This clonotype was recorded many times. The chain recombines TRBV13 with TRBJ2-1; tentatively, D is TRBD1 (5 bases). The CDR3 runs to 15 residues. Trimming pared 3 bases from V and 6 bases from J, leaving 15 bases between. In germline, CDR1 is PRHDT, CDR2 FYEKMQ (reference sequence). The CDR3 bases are TGTGCCAGCAGCTTTAAGGGGCAGAAACCCAATGAGCAGTTCTTC. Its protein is CASSFKGQKPNEQFF.

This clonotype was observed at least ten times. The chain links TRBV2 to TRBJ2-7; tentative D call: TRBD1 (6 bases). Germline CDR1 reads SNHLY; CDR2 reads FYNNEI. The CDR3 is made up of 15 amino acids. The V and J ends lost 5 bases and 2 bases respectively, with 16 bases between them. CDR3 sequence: CASSTPTGRTYEQYF. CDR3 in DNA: TGTGCCAGCAGTACACCGACAGGCCGGACCTACGAGCAGTACTTC.

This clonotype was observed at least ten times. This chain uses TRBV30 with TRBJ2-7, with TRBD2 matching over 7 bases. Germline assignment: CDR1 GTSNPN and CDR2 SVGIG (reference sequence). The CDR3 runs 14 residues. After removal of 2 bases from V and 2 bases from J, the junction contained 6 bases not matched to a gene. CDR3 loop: CAWSQGAGAYEQYF. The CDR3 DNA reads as TGTGCCTGGAGTCAAGGTGCGGGGGCCTACGAGCAGTACTTC.

The CDR3 DNA follows: TGCGCCAGCAGCGAGCCGGGACATTACCAAGAGACCCAGTACTTC. This translates into CASSEPGHYQETQYF. The chain links TRBV5-1 to TRBJ2-5; D is possibly TRBD1 (6 bases). The germline V gene encodes CDR1 SGHRS and CDR2 YFSETQ. V lost 4 bases and J lost 0, with 13 bases in between. The CDR3 has 15 residues. Full variable domain (remainder filled in from reference TRBV5-1 and TRBJ2-5): KAGVTQTPRYLIKTRGQQVTLSCSPISGHRSVSWYQQTPGQGLQFLFEYFSETQRNKGNFPGRFSGRQFSNSRSEMNVSTLELGDSALYLCASSEPGHYQETQYFGPGTRLLVL.

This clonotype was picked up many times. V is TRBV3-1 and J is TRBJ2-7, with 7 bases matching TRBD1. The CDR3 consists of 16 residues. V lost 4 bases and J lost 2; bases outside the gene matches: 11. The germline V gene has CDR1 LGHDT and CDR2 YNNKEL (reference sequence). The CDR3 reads CASSPLTGVGAYEQYF. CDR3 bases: TGTGCCAGCAGCCCCCTTACAGGGGTAGGCGCCTACGAGCAGTACTTC.

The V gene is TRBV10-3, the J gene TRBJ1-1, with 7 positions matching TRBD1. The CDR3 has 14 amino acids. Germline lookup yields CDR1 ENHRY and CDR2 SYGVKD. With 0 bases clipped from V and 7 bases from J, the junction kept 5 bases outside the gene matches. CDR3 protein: CAISESGGANEAFF. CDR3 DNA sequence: TGTGCCATCAGTGAGTCAGGGGGCGCGAATGAAGCTTTCTTT.

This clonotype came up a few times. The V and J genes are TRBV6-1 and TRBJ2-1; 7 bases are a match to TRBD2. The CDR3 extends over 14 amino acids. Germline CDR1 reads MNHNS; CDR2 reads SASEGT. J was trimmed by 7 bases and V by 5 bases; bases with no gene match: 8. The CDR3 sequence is CASSLGLGRNEQFF. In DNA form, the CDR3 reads TGTGCCAGCAGTCTAGGACTAGGGCGGAATGAGCAGTTCTTC.